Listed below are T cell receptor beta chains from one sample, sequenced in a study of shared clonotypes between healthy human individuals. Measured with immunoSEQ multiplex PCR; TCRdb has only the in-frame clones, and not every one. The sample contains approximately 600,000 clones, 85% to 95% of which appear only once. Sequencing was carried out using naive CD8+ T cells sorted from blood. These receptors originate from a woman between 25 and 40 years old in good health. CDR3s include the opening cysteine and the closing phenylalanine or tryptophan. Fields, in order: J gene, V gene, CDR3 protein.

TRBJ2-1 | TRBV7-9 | CASTFTPGDNEQFF
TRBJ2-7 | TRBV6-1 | CASSVDLAGSSYEQYF
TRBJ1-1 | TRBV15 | CATSREQGLDTEAFF
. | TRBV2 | CASSEDVAGHSYEQYF
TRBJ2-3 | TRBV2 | CASRMTSASTDTQYF
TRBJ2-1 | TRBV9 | CASSVGGDLGQFF
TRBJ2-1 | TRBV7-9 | CASSSGPASSYNEQFF
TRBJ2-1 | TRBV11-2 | CASSPQSRGPYNEQFF
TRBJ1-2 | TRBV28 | CASSFATSRGSTSKYGYTF
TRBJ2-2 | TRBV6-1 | CASRAGNTGELFF
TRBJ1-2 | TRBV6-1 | CASSGTVYGYTF
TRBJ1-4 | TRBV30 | CAWSGKIEKLFF
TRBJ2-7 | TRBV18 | CASSPTDRVYEQYF
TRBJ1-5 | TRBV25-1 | CASSETDSNQPQHF
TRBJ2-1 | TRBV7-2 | CASSLRVGAVHNEQFF
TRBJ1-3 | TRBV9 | CASSAGGASGNTIYF
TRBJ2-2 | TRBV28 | CASSPMNGKHRNTGELFF
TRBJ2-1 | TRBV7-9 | CASSLGEGAYNEQFF
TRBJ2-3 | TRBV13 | CASSPPGNTQYF
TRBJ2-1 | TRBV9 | CASRPGTRPYNEQFF
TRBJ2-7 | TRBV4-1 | CASSQTGTSTAYEQYF
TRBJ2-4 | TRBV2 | CASSYYPGDRVDIQYF
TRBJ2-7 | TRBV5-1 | CASSLISGLSSYEQYF
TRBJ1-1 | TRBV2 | CASSESKGGTEAFF
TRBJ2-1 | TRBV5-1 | CASSLYRSGVNEQFF
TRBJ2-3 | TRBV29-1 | CSVAGTGELSDTQYF
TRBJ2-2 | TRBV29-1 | CSVVELSGNTGELFF
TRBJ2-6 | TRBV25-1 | CASSEDRSSGANVLTF
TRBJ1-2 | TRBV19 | CATYGERGYTF